This T cell receptor beta chain came from a study of blood T cell repertoires in COVID-19. Overall study: The origin of the acute and convalescent COVID-19 samples was the United States, Italy and Spain.

TCRdb's table, derived via immunoSEQ multiplex PCR, lists solely in-frame clones and lacks some. The sample lists more than 45,000 clones, around 85% occurring once. Unmatched junction bases numbered 6, after V lost 6 bases and J lost 6 bases. This CDR3 has 14 amino acids. Germline CDR1 SGHTA, CDR2 FQGNSA. V gene TRBV7-2 combines with J gene TRBJ2-7; 12 nucleotides line up with TRBD2. This sequence originates from a human donor in a cohort sampled during active COVID-19. The source material was peripheral blood. CDR3 sequence reads: CASRPSGGAGEQYF. CDR3 nucleotides: TGTGCCAGCAGACCTAGCGGGGGGGCTGGCGAGCAGTACTTC.